A single sample gave rise to the 18 T cell receptor beta chains below, sequenced in a study of T cell responses to AZD1222 COVID-19 vaccine (dated by TCRdb to about 2021). Library creation used the immunoSEQ multiplex PCR assay. TCRdb holds this immuneACCESS table with in-frame rearrangements only. Some clones are missing; in checked studies, unresolved V genes explain under half, and the rest has no known cause. A total of around 140,000 clones appear in this sample, 89% of them only once. About 4.7% of the sample is held by the ten biggest clonotypes. Interpreted using the paper, the time point label stands for: baseline before first vaccination. The sequenced sample was peripheral blood, obtained on day 0 of AZD1222 vaccination. The receptors shown here come from an adult in good health.

In its sample, this clone was seen once. V is TRBV28 and J is TRBJ2-5, with 9 bases matching TRBD1. The ends lost 5 bases at V and 3 bases at J; junction bases unmatched: 4. This CDR3 is 14 amino acids long. CDR1 and CDR2 from the germline V gene are MDHEN and SYDVKM. Written as DNA, the CDR3 is TGTGCCAGCAGTCCCTGGACAGGGGAAGAGACCCAGTACTTC. It specifies CASSPWTGEETQYF.

This rearrangement joins TRBV3-1 (or the pseudogene TRBV3-2) to TRBJ2-1, with D perhaps matching TRBD1 or TRBD2 (5 bases each). Trimming stripped 1 base from V and 10 bases from J, with 11 bases between. The CDR3 has 13 residues. The germline CDR1 and CDR2 sequences are LGHDT and YNNKEL (reference sequence). DNA for the CDR3: TGTGCCAGCAGCCAAGCTGGGACGGGAGAGCAGTTCTTC. Its translation is CASSQAGTGEQFF.

This sequence joins TRBV20-1 and TRBJ2-1, with no clear D. Trimming took 5 bases from V and 5 from J, leaving 7 bases between them. Looked up from germline, CDR1 is DFQATT and CDR2 is SNEGSKA (reference sequence). The CDR3 sequence is 11 residues long. The CDR3 DNA is TGCAGTGCTGGGAAGCACAATGAGCAGTTCTTC. Protein product: CSAGKHNEQFF.

The rearrangement joins TRBV6-5 to TRBJ1-5; possible D gene TRBD1, 6 bases. CDR3 length equals 16 residues. The germline gives CDR1 MNHEY, CDR2 SVGAGI. Trimming took 4 bases from V and 0 from J, leaving 13 bases between them. This CDR3 is CASSSGTFLSNQPQHF. CDR3 DNA sequence: TGTGCCAGCAGTTCCGGGACATTTCTTAGCAATCAGCCCCAGCATTTT.

V usage is TRBV7-2 and J usage is TRBJ2-7; D gene unclear. Germline V gene sequence: CDR1 SGHTA, CDR2 FQGNSA. V was cut by 6 bases and J by 3 bases, with 18 bases left in between. The CDR3 has 15 residues. CDR3 region: CASSYAADRNYEQYF. The DNA of the CDR3 is TGTGCCAGCAGTTACGCCGCGGACCGAAACTACGAGCAGTACTTC.

This clone turned up a few times. The V gene is TRBV12-3 or TRBV12-4, the J gene TRBJ2-1; a possible D gene is TRBD2 (6 bases). Trimming stripped 6 bases from V and 6 bases from J, with 6 bases between. The CDR3 spans 11 residues. CDR3: CASRLANEQFF. CDR3 nucleotide sequence: TGTGCCAGCAGACTAGCCAATGAGCAGTTCTTC.

The V call is TRBV7-2, the J call TRBJ1-1; D is unclear. V gave up 0 bases and J gave up 3 bases, with 8 bases separating them. The CDR3 extends over 14 amino acids. Germline V lookup: CDR1 SGHTA, CDR2 FQGNSA. This chain's CDR3 is CASSLAPDYTEAFF. CDR3 coding DNA: TGTGCCAGCAGCTTAGCGCCAGATTACACTGAAGCTTTCTTT.

This chain uses TRBV7-2 with TRBJ2-7; TRBD2 matches 7 bases. The CDR3 is made up of 14 amino acids. After removal of 5 bases from V and 5 bases from J, the junction contained 9 bases not matched to a gene. Germline CDR1 is SGHTA and CDR2 is FQGNSA. As DNA, the CDR3 is TGTGCCAGCAGCCCCTGGGGGGGAGGGGACGAGCAGTACTTC. It yields the protein CASSPWGGGDEQYF.

For this clone: The same CDR3 arises from other DNA sequences in this sample as well. The chain is built from TRBV29-1 and TRBJ1-1, with unresolved D. This CDR3 spans 12 amino acids. Germline CDR1 SQVTM, CDR2 ANQGSEA. The V end lost 4 bases, the J end lost 0 bases, and 6 bases lay between the germline ends. CDR3 loop: CSVAPMNTEAFF. In nucleotides, the CDR3 is TGCAGCGTTGCGCCTATGAACACTGAAGCTTTCTTT.

V usage is TRBV19 and J usage is TRBJ2-1; D is ambiguous. Trimming removed 10 bases from V and 3 bases from J, with 22 bases in between. This CDR3 spans 16 amino acids. Looked up from germline, CDR1 is LNHDA and CDR2 is SQIVND (reference sequence). The CDR3 region has the DNA TGTGCCACCCTAGGGATGGACCGTTCGGTCTACAATGAGCAGTTCTTC. Its translation is CATLGMDRSVYNEQFF.

This rearrangement joins TRBV30 to TRBJ1-5; D is perhaps TRBD1 (6 bases). Germline assignment: CDR1 GTSNPN and CDR2 SVGIG (reference sequence). V was cut by 7 bases and J by 0 bases, with 10 bases left in between. The CDR3 spans 13 residues. The CDR3 coding sequence is TGTGCCTTACAGGGCGATAGCAATCAGCCCCAGCATTTT. It yields the protein CALQGDSNQPQHF.

V gene TRBV3-1 (or the pseudogene TRBV3-2) combines with J gene TRBJ2-2; TRBD2 matches at 8 bases. In germline, CDR1 is LGHDT, CDR2 YNNKEL (reference sequence). V shed 4 bases, J shed 4 bases, and the junction held 11 bases outside the gene matches. The length of the CDR3 is 17 residues. CDR3 protein: CASSRGGGGRSTGELFF. The CDR3 bases are TGTGCCAGCAGCCGAGGAGGCGGGGGGCGTAGCACCGGGGAGCTGTTTTTT.

The chain recombines TRBV6-2 or TRBV6-3 with TRBJ1-1, with unresolved D. From germline, CDR1 is MNHEY and CDR2 SVGEGT. This CDR3 region has 13 residues. V was cut by 0 bases and J by 13 bases, with 15 bases left in between. The CDR3 is CASSYSTPPRSFF. CDR3 DNA: TGTGCCAGCAGTTACTCGACTCCCCCCAGGAGTTTCTTT.

On this clone itself: Other nucleotide sequences in the sample specify the same CDR3. The gene calls are TRBV27 and TRBJ1-1, with a possible D match to TRBD1 (6 bases). The CDR3 spans 13 residues. In germline, CDR1 is MNHEY, CDR2 SMNVEV (reference sequence). Deletions cut 3 bases from V and 2 bases from J, with 7 bases between. The CDR3 DNA follows: TGTGCCAGCAGTTTGACAGGCAACACTGAAGCTTTCTTT. It codes for CASSLTGNTEAFF.

CDR3 nucleotides: TGTGCCAGCAGCCAAGAAATGACAGGGATCGTCAATGAGCAGTTCTTC. The encoded protein is CASSQEMTGIVNEQFF. The chain employs TRBV14 and TRBJ2-1; 7 positions agree with TRBD1. J was trimmed by 6 bases and V by 0 bases; bases with no gene match: 8. CDR3 size: 16 residues. The germline V gene encodes CDR1 SGHDN and CDR2 FVKESK.

The chain combines TRBV18 with TRBJ2-7; 8 positions match TRBD2. V shed 3 bases and J 0 bases; nucleotides not matched to a gene: 4. The CDR3 is 15 residues long. Per the germline V gene, CDR1 is KGHSH and CDR2 is LQKENI. CDR3 amino acids: CASSPSSGGSYEQYF. The CDR3 DNA follows: TGTGCCAGCTCACCCTCCAGCGGGGGCTCCTACGAGCAGTACTTC.

This chain links TRBV18 with TRBJ2-7; D remains unclear. The germline V and J ends were trimmed by 1 base and 6 bases, with 4 bases remaining between them. The germline CDR1 and CDR2 sequences are KGHSH and LQKENI. CDR3 length equals 11 residues. The CDR3 sequence is CASSPLGEQYF. In nucleotides, the CDR3 is TGTGCCAGCTCACCACTCGGCGAGCAGTACTTC.

The rearrangement joins TRBV15 to TRBJ2-1; 9 positions match TRBD2. V shed 7 bases and J 7 bases; nucleotides not matched to a gene: 11. Looked up from germline, CDR1 is LNHNV and CDR2 is YYDKDF (reference sequence). The CDR3 consists of 15 residues. CDR3 sequence: CATKTGGLARNEQFF. For the CDR3, the DNA is TGTGCCACCAAAACGGGGGGACTAGCTCGAAATGAGCAGTTCTTC.